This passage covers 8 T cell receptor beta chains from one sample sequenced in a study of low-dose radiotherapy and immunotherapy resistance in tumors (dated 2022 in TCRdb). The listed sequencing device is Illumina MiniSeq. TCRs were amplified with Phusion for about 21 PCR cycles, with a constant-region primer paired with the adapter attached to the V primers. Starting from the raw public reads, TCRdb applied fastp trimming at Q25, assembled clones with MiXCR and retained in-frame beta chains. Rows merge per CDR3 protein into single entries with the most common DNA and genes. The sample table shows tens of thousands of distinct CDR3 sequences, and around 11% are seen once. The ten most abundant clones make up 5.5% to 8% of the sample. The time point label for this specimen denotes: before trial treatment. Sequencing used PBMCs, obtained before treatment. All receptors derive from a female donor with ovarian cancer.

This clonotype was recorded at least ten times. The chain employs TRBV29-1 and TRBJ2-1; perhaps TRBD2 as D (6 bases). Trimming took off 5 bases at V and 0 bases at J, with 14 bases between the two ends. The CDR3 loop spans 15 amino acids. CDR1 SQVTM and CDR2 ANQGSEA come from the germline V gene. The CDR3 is CSVSPLATSYNEQFF. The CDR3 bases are TGCAGCGTTTCCCCACTAGCAACCTCCTACAATGAGCAGTTCTTC.

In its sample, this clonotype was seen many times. CDR3 residues: CASSPPKTGDTEAFF. The CDR3 DNA reads as TGTGCCAGCTCACCTCCCAAGACAGGGGACACTGAAGCTTTCTTT. V and J are TRBV18 and TRBJ1-1, with 8 nucleotides matching TRBD1. Losses at the gene ends were 3 bases for V and 3 bases for J; bases not matched to a gene: 6. The germline CDR1 and CDR2 sequences are KGHSH and LQKENI. This CDR3 comprises 15 residues.

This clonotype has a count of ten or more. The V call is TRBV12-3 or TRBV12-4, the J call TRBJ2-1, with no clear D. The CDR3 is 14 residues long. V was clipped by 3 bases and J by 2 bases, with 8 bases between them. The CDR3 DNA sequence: TGTGCCAGCAGTTTCGGATCGCCCTACAATGAGCAGTTCTTC. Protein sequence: CASSFGSPYNEQFF.

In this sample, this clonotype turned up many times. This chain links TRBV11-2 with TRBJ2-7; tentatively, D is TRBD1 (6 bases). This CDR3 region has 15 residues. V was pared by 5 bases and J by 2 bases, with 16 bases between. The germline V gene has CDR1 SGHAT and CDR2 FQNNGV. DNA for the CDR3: TGTGCCAGCAGCCGAGAGGCAGGGGTTACCTACGAGCAGTACTTC. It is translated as CASSREAGVTYEQYF.

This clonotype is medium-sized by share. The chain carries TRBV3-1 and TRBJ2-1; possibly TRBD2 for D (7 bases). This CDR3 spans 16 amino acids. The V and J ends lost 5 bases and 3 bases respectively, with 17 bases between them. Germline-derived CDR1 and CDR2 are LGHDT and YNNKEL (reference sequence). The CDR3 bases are TGTGCCAGCAGCGACGAGGGGGGGGGGAACTACAATGAGCAGTTCTTC. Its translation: CASSDEGGGNYNEQFF.

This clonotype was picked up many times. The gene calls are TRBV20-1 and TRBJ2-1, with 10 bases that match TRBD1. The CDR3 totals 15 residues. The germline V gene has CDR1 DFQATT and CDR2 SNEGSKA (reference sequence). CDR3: CSASGTGVIYNEQFF. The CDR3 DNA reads TGCAGCGCCTCCGGGACAGGGGTCATCTACAATGAGCAGTTCTTC.

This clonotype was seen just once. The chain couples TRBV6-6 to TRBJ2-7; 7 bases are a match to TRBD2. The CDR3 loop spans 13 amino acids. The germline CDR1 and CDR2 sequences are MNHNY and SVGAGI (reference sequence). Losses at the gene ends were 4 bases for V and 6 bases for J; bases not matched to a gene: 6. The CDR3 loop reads CASSFIPGGEQYF. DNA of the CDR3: TGTGCCAGCAGTTTCATTCCGGGGGGCGAGCAGTACTTC.

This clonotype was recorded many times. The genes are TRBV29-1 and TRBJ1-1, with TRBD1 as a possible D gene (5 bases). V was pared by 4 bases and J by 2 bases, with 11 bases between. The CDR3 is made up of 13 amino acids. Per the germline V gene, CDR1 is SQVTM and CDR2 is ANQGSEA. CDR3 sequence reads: CSVVIQANTEAFF. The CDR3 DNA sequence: TGCAGCGTTGTAATACAGGCCAACACTGAAGCTTTCTTT.